Following are 21 T cell receptor beta chains from one sample sequenced in a study of OX40 agonist ivuxolimab in advanced cancers. Libraries were made using the immunoSEQ multiplex PCR assay. As stored in TCRdb, this immuneACCESS dataset retains in-frame rearrangements with V and J assigned. A fraction of the clones does not appear; measured against another copy, unresolved V genes explain less than half of the discrepancy, and the remainder lacks a known reason. This sample is represented by about 60,000 clones; roughly nine tenths of them were singletons. 9% to 15% of the sample lies in the top ten. The material was CD4+ or CD8+ T cells sorted from blood, obtained in a trial of the OX40 agonist ivuxolimab. The receptors were sampled from an adult with an advanced solid tumor such as melanoma, head and neck, liver or kidney cancer.

By share, this clone counts as medium-sized. V gene TRBV5-8 combines with J gene TRBJ1-1; D gene ambiguous. This CDR3 comprises 13 residues. V was clipped by 1 base and J by 1 base, with 5 bases between them. The germline gives CDR1 SGHTS, CDR2 YDEGEE. The CDR3 loop is CASSLTSNTEAFF. The CDR3 DNA reads as TGTGCCAGCAGCTTGACATCGAACACTGAAGCTTTCTTT.

The chain links TRBV5-6 to TRBJ1-2; D remains ambiguous. CDR1 is SGHDT and CDR2 is YYEEEE in the germline V gene. CDR3 size: 12 residues. Between the trimmed V and J ends, which lost 1 base and 8 bases, there was a span of 9 bases. The CDR3 loop reads CASSLLASGYTF. CDR3 sequence (DNA): TGTGCCAGCAGCTTGTTGGCCAGCGGCTACACCTTC.

The gene calls are TRBV9 and TRBJ2-1; possible D gene TRBD2, 6 bases. Germline assignment: CDR1 SGDLS and CDR2 YYNGEE. CDR3 length: 17 amino acids. Between the trimmed V and J ends, which lost 3 bases and 6 bases, there was a span of 22 bases. Here the CDR3 DNA reads TGTGCCAGCAGCGGAACAATTGGGGGGAGAGTTGGCAATGAGCAGTTCTTC. This gives the protein CASSGTIGGRVGNEQFF.

The genes are TRBV5-8 and TRBJ1-6; D is ambiguous. V lost 7 bases and J lost 3, with 17 bases in between. Germline V lookup: CDR1 SGHTS, CDR2 YDEGEE. This CDR3 is built from 16 residues. The CDR3 region is CASPSLGSFYNSPLHF. The CDR3 nucleotides read TGTGCCAGCCCAAGTCTCGGGAGTTTCTATAATTCACCCCTCCACTTT.

The chain has TRBV9 and TRBJ1-4; no reliable D call. CDR1 and CDR2 from the germline V gene are SGDLS and YYNGEE. Trimming cost V 0 bases and J 4 bases, with 7 bases left between them. The CDR3 is 14 amino acids. The CDR3 reads CASSVGGGNEKLFF. CDR3 sequence (DNA): TGTGCCAGCAGCGTAGGGGGAGGTAATGAAAAACTGTTTTTT.

This clone was counted only a few times. The rearrangement uses TRBV18 and TRBJ2-7, with 10 bases identical to TRBD2. Germline V CDR1 and CDR2: KGHSH, LQKENI. Trimming cost V 2 bases and J 0 bases; bases outside gene matches: 7. The CDR3 is 17 amino acids. CDR3 loop: CASSPSLAGGLSYEQYV. CDR3 coding DNA: TGTGCCAGCTCACCATCCTTAGCGGGAGGCCTCTCCTACGAGCAGTACGTC.

The chain uses TRBV19 and TRBJ1-1; maybe TRBD1 (6 bases). The CDR3 spans 14 residues. The germline gives CDR1 LNHDA, CDR2 SQIVND (reference sequence). The ends were cut back, 5 bases at V and 3 bases at J, with 13 bases in the middle. The CDR3 coding sequence is TGTGCCAGTAGTCCCAACAGGGCGGACACTGAAGCTTTCTTT. It codes for CASSPNRADTEAFF.

This clone was picked up a small number of times. The chain uses TRBV20-1 and TRBJ1-2, with D unclear. The CDR3 extends over 9 amino acids. The germline gives CDR1 DFQATT, CDR2 SNEGSKA (reference sequence). With 4 bases removed from V and 5 bases from J, the gap between germline ends came to 2 bases. CDR3 sequence reads: CSATYGYTF. The DNA of the CDR3 is TGCAGTGCTACTTATGGCTACACCTTC.

The chain joins TRBV7-9 to TRBJ1-2, with 7 bases aligning to TRBD1. Looked up from germline, CDR1 is SEHNR and CDR2 is FQNEAQ (reference sequence). V shed 4 bases and J 6 bases; nucleotides not matched to a gene: 8. This CDR3 region has 14 residues. CDR3 in DNA: TGTGCCAGCAGCTCCGACAGGGTTAGCAATGGCTACACCTTC. This encodes CASSSDRVSNGYTF.

The chain employs TRBV4-3 and TRBJ2-1; a possible D gene is TRBD2 (6 bases). CDR1 and CDR2 (germline): LGHNA, YSLEER. The CDR3 totals 15 residues. V lost 4 bases and J lost 2, with 12 bases in between. CDR3 region: CASSRRGGTYNEQFF. CDR3 in DNA: TGCGCCAGCAGCCGGAGGGGTGGGACCTACAATGAGCAGTTCTTC.

The chain has TRBV6-5 and TRBJ2-7; D is possibly TRBD1 (5 bases). Trimming left V 6 bases short and J 2 bases short, with 14 bases between. The CDR3 is 14 amino acids. Germline-derived CDR1 and CDR2 are MNHEY and SVGAGI. The CDR3 DNA sequence: TGTGCCAGCAGCCCGCAGGGCCTTCCCTACGAGCAGTACTTC. This translates into CASSPQGLPYEQYF.

CDR3 DNA sequence: TGTGCCAGCAGCTTAGGTTTTGAGTCCTATGGCTACACCTTC. Translating it yields CASSLGFESYGYTF. This chain joins TRBV7-2 and TRBJ1-2, with no clear D. Trimming removed 1 base at V and 4 bases at J, with 10 bases between. Germline CDR1 reads SGHTA; CDR2 reads FQGNSA. The CDR3 totals 14 residues.

The chain couples TRBV28 to TRBJ1-5, with D hard to call. The germline V gene encodes CDR1 MDHEN and CDR2 SYDVKM. The V end lost 1 base, the J end lost 11 bases, and 9 bases lay between the germline ends. The CDR3 contains 12 residues. This chain's CDR3 is CASSLYGRAQHF. The CDR3 nucleotides read TGTGCCAGCAGTTTATACGGCCGGGCCCAGCATTTT.

The chain joins TRBV11-2 to TRBJ1-2; D remains ambiguous. The V end was cut by 2 bases, the J end by 2 bases, with 12 bases between. The CDR3 totals 15 residues. Germline V gene data show CDR1 as SGHAT and CDR2 as FQNNGV. CDR3 sequence reads: CASSLNARGNYGYTF. CDR3 nucleotides: TGTGCCAGCAGCTTAAACGCGAGAGGGAACTATGGCTACACCTTC.

The chain links TRBV19 to TRBJ1-5; 7 bases match TRBD1. This CDR3 is built from 16 residues. Germline V gene data show CDR1 as LNHDA and CDR2 as SQIVND (reference sequence). V shed 5 bases, J shed 4 bases, and the junction held 11 bases outside the gene matches. CDR3 bases: TGTGCCAGTAGTCACCTGACAGGGCCTAAGAATCAGCCCCAGCATTTT. Protein: CASSHLTGPKNQPQHF.

This clone occurred once. The rearrangement links TRBV28 to TRBJ1-5, with 7 bases fitting TRBD1. Germline CDR1 and CDR2: MDHEN and SYDVKM. Trimming at V came to 3 bases and at J to 9 bases, leaving 11 bases not matched to a gene. The CDR3 length is 15 residues. DNA for the CDR3: TGTGCCAGCAGTTTGGGCAGGGGGAGAGAGGTGCCCCAGCATTTT. Translated, it gives CASSLGRGREVPQHF.

The V and J genes are TRBV9 and TRBJ1-2; D gene ambiguous. The germline gives CDR1 SGDLS, CDR2 YYNGEE. This CDR3 comprises 13 residues. The V gene lost 3 bases and the J gene lost 2 bases, with 8 bases spanning the gap. CDR3 protein: CASSEVENYGYTF. As DNA, the CDR3 is TGTGCCAGCAGCGAGGTGGAGAACTATGGCTACACCTTC.

The chain uses TRBV19 and TRBJ1-1, with D hard to call. Between the trimmed V and J ends, which lost 8 bases and 5 bases, there was a span of 15 bases. CDR3 size: 13 residues. Germline V gives CDR1 LNHDA, CDR2 SQIVND (reference sequence). The CDR3 loop reads CASEAGWGTEAFF. The CDR3 region has the DNA TGTGCCAGTGAGGCAGGTTGGGGAACTGAAGCTTTCTTT.

The rearrangement joins TRBV19 to TRBJ1-6; D not resolved. Germline loops: CDR1 LNHDA, CDR2 SQIVND (reference sequence). CDR3 length: 12 residues. Trimming took off 6 bases at V and 13 bases at J, with 13 bases between the two ends. CDR3 in amino acids: CASSPSGFPLHF. Written as DNA, the CDR3 is TGTGCCAGTAGCCCATCAGGATTTCCCCTCCACTTT.

CDR3 in DNA: TGTGCCAGCAGTTTACAGGGCCGAACCGGGGAGCTGTTTTTT. Its translation: CASSLQGRTGELFF. The chain has TRBV28 and TRBJ2-2; D perhaps matches TRBD1 (5 bases). Trimming cost V 2 bases and J 5 bases, with 9 bases left between them. Germline V CDR1 and CDR2: MDHEN, SYDVKM. The CDR3 extends over 14 amino acids.

The rearrangement uses TRBV7-2 and TRBJ2-2; no firm D call. Trimming cost V 1 base and J 1 base, with 4 bases left between them. The germline V gene has CDR1 SGHTA and CDR2 FQGNSA. This CDR3 is built from 14 residues. CDR3 DNA: TGTGCCAGCAGCTTAGGCAGGAACACCGGGGAGCTGTTTTTT. Its protein product is CASSLGRNTGELFF.